This T cell receptor beta chain was identified in a study of blood T cell repertoires in COVID-19. Study information: COVID-19 samples collected from the United States, Italy and Spain covered acute and convalescent phases.

Assay: immunoSEQ multiplex PCR; the TCRdb copy retains only in-frame clones and omits some. The profile shows around 300,000 clones, around 90% of them singletons. Those who participated ranged in age from about 18 to 95 years and resided in 20 to 30 US areas. Cohort allocation depended upon clinical history that participants reported. Recovered Cohort 3 donors showed two negative PCRs, clearance, or symptom resolution. This CDR3 region has 15 residues. V dropped 4 bases and J dropped 7; count of bases not matched to a gene: 8. Germline values: CDR1 SGHNT, CDR2 YYREEE (reference sequence). This sequence originates from a woman aged 45 to 65 who had recovered from COVID-19. The gene calls are TRBV5-4 and TRBJ2-1, with 10 nucleotides matching TRBD1. Sequencing was carried out using PBMCs or T cells enriched from blood (not recorded which). CDR3 sequence reads: CASSTTGGLVNEQFF. In nucleotides, the CDR3 is TGTGCCAGCAGCACGACAGGGGGCCTGGTGAATGAGCAGTTCTTC.